This T cell receptor beta chain is drawn from a study of identical twins. General study results and limits: Not following the same donors, the study drew its conclusions from cross-sectional statistical analysis.

V lost 2 bases and J lost 5; bases outside the gene matches: 5. The germline V gene has CDR1 PRHDT and CDR2 FYEKMQ (reference sequence). This CDR3 spans 15 amino acids. With template switching, a universal primer site was added, and the cDNA carried unique molecular identifiers. Each CDR3 protein gets one entry after TCRdb re-called the 5' RACE reads with MiXCR. In the table there are about 890,000 distinct CDR3 sequences, over 9% of which are singletons. For this clonotype: Its cognate antigen is unknown.

The same data also contributed to another study, on yellow fever vaccine responses in identical twins.

What was sequenced was PBMCs. The receptor was derived from a woman aged 18-29 years in good health. The chain has TRBV13 and TRBJ2-2, with TRBD1 identical over 7 bases. In nucleotides, the CDR3 is TGTGCCAGCAGCTTATACTCGGGACAGACCGGGGAGCTGTTTTTT. Translated: CASSLYSGQTGELFF.